This TCR beta chain is from a study of CD8+ T cells in alopecia areata. Study-level information: Severity scores in treated patients reflected the percentage of scalp affected. Study outcomes and limitations: Under tofacitinib, fewer expanded CD8+ clones appeared among the top 100 scalp clones.

V dropped 8 bases and J dropped 4 bases, with 17 bases sitting between them. Germline CDR1 MNHEY, CDR2 SMNVEV (reference sequence). The CDR3 covers 14 residues. A word on this clone: Its antigen remains unknown.

The treatment: oral pan-JAK inhibitor, 5-10 mg twice daily. Following extraction, RNA underwent reverse transcription to cDNA, which served as the sequencing template. Generated by immunoSEQ multiplex PCR, the TCRdb table keeps only in-frame clones and is missing some. The table has fewer than 350,000 clones, roughly 50% seen once. The chain carries TRBV27 and TRBJ1-2; D perhaps matches TRBD1 (6 bases). The receptor was derived from a human donor with alopecia areata. The sequences come from CD4+ T cells sorted from blood, collected at week 24, from a patient treated with tofacitinib. The CDR3 here is CASGNRDLGYGYTF. CDR3 nucleotides: TGTGCCAGCGGTAACAGGGATCTAGGCTATGGCTACACCTTC.